This T cell receptor (beta chain) was sequenced in a study of neurological immune-mediated disorders. Findings of the study overall: In HTLV-1-associated myelopathy, TCR clonal expansion was greatest, and in multiple sclerosis it was least, below healthy controls. None of the CDR3 amino acid sequences found in expanded clones was shared across subjects. This suggests that the TCR-beta repertoires were private in all groups.

J was trimmed by 8 bases and V by 2 bases; bases with no gene match: 13. CDR1 is SGHRS, CDR2 YFSETQ, per germline. This CDR3 comprises 18 residues. The authors produced cDNA by 5'RACE using 10-nucleotide random UMIs. Every sequencing run generated in excess of 160 million TCR-beta sequences. These sequences covered 15-18 subjects. One entry per CDR3 protein, called by TCRdb with MiXCR from the 5' RACE reads. The table shows about 79,000 distinct CDR3 sequences, with approximately 14% occurring only once. As concerns this clonotype: Its antigen is not known.

This TCR was sampled from a woman between 50 and 59 years old in good health. This chain connects TRBV5-1 to TRBJ2-1, with 13 bases aligning to TRBD2. Sequencing input: PBMCs. CDR3 loop: CASSFDPGLAGNFDEQFF. CDR3 DNA: TGCGCCAGCAGCTTCGATCCGGGACTAGCGGGAAATTTCGATGAGCAGTTCTTC.